One sample yielded the 15 T cell receptor beta chains listed below, sequenced in a study of human T cells and chemical hapten exposure. TCRdb re-derived calls from the RACE reads in MiXCR, one entry per CDR3 protein. The data hold roughly 40,000 distinct CDR3 sequences, with about 9.8% observed a single time. Time point reported: patch test 2, 6 weeks after DPC sensitization. Described treatment: therapeutic diphenylcyclopropenone sensitization with weekly scalp DPC. The source was whole blood, collected in connection with sensitization to the hapten diphenylcyclopropenone (DPC). Receptors originate from a woman between 40 and 55 years old with alopecia areata. Some clones in this sample may be carry-over from other donors' samples.

In the case of this clonotype: A read error may explain this, as a much larger clone is one base away. This chain links TRBV11-2 with TRBJ1-4; 8 positions agree with TRBD1. The trim removed 5 bases at V and 3 bases at J, leaving 11 bases unmatched. The CDR3 loop spans 17 amino acids. CDR1 SGHAT and CDR2 FQNNGV come from the germline V gene. The CDR3 loop is CASSLNSMDRANEKLFF. DNA of the CDR3: TGTGCCAGCAGCCTGAACTCAATGGACAGGGCTAATGAAAAACTGTTTTTT.

The table lists this clonotype with many counts. V is TRBV6-4 and J is TRBJ2-1; 8 positions agree with TRBD2. The ends lost 0 bases at V and 8 bases at J; junction bases unmatched: 6. Germline-derived CDR1 and CDR2 are MRHNA and SNTAGT. CDR3 length: 15 amino acids. CDR3 sequence (DNA): TGTGCCAGCAGTGACTCGAGCGGGGGCGGCGATGAGCAGTTCTTC. The encoded protein is CASSDSSGGGDEQFF.

Many counts were recorded for this clonotype. V is TRBV29-1 and J is TRBJ1-2, with D perhaps matching TRBD1 (5 bases). The CDR3 loop spans 11 amino acids. V lost 7 bases and J lost 4, with 10 bases in between. Per the germline V gene, CDR1 is SQVTM and CDR2 is ANQGSEA. CDR3 amino acids: CSAGAGYGYTF. DNA for the CDR3: TGCAGCGCCGGGGCCGGCTATGGCTACACCTTC.

A few counts support this clonotype. This chain uses TRBV3-1 with TRBJ2-5; D call uncertain. Germline values: CDR1 LGHDT, CDR2 YNNKEL (reference sequence). The CDR3 spans 14 residues. V lost 0 bases, J lost 5 bases, and 10 bases lay in between. The CDR3 loop reads CASSQELHGETQYF. CDR3 in DNA: TGTGCCAGCAGCCAAGAATTGCATGGGGAGACCCAGTACTTC.

V is TRBV9 and J is TRBJ1-3; no definite D call. Germline V gene lookup returns CDR1 SGDLS and CDR2 YYNGEE. V was cut by 0 bases and J by 2 bases, with 9 bases left in between. The CDR3 runs 15 residues. The CDR3 reads CASSVEAAPGNTIYF. The CDR3 coding sequence is TGTGCCAGCAGCGTAGAGGCAGCCCCTGGAAACACCATATATTTT.

This clonotype appeared a few times. J is TRBJ2-2 and V is TRBV4-1; 8 bases are a match to TRBD1. The V segment lost 6 bases and the J segment 4 bases; nucleotides outside the gene matches: 4. CDR1 is MGHRA, CDR2 YSYEKL, per germline. The CDR3 has 14 residues. The chain's CDR3 is CASRTGGGTGELFF. The CDR3, as DNA: TGCGCCAGCAGAACAGGGGGTGGCACCGGGGAGCTGTTTTTT.

This clonotype was counted at least ten times. The V gene is TRBV29-1, the J gene TRBJ1-2; D is unresolved. Germline assignment: CDR1 SQVTM and CDR2 ANQGSEA. Trimming removed 3 bases from V and 8 bases from J, with 10 bases in between. This CDR3 contains 11 residues. In DNA, the CDR3 is TGCAGCGTTGACCGTGCTGGAGGCTACACCTTC. This sequence encodes CSVDRAGGYTF.

Concerning this clonotype: A much larger clone is a single base away; this may be a read error. The genes are TRBV24-1 and TRBJ1-5; 8 positions match TRBD1. Germline V gene lookup returns CDR1 KGHDR and CDR2 SFDVKD. The CDR3 covers 14 residues. The CDR3 loop reads CDTSDRTGIQPQHF. For the CDR3, the DNA is TGTGACACCAGTGACCGGACAGGGATTCAGCCCCAGCATTTT.

This clonotype was detected ten times or more. This chain joins TRBV14 and TRBJ1-6, with D possibly being TRBD1 (5 bases). The V end lost 0 bases, the J end lost 7 bases, and 10 bases lay between the germline ends. Germline V lookup: CDR1 SGHDN, CDR2 FVKESK. The CDR3 spans 15 residues. The CDR3 here is CASSQDGRGNSPLHF. CDR3 DNA: TGTGCCAGCAGCCAAGACGGGAGGGGAAATTCACCCCTCCACTTT.

This clonotype was found many times. V gene TRBV7-2 combines with J gene TRBJ2-3; TRBD2 might be the D (5 bases). The CDR3 extends over 16 amino acids. From germline, CDR1 is SGHTA and CDR2 FQGNSA. Deletions cut 1 base from V and 1 base from J, with 12 bases between. The CDR3 sequence: CASSLGAGLGTDTQYF. Here the CDR3 DNA reads TGTGCCAGCAGCTTAGGGGCAGGACTGGGCACAGATACGCAGTATTTT. Drawing the rest from reference TRBV7-2 and TRBJ2-3, the complete variable domain is GAGVSQSPSNKVTEKGKDVELRCDPISGHTALYWYRQSLGQGLEFLIYFQGNSAPDKSGLPSDRFSAERTGGSVSTLTIQRTQQEDSAVYLCASSLGAGLGTDTQYFGPGTRLTVL.

V gene TRBV5-1 combines with J gene TRBJ2-7; 10 positions agree with TRBD1. Unmatched junction bases numbered 5, after V lost 4 bases and J lost 1 base. The CDR3 length is 15 residues. Germline CDR1 reads SGHRS; CDR2 reads YFSETQ. This CDR3 is CASSAGTGVSYEQYF. The CDR3 DNA reads TGCGCCAGCAGCGCCGGGACAGGGGTTTCCTACGAGCAGTACTTC.

This clonotype was counted at least ten times. The chain couples TRBV7-9 to TRBJ2-1; the match to TRBD2 covers 11 bases. Germline CDR1 is SEHNR and CDR2 is FQNEAQ (reference sequence). V lost 5 bases to trimming and J lost 0 bases; unmatched junction nucleotides: 6. The CDR3 is made up of 17 amino acids. For the CDR3, the DNA is TGTGCCAGCAGCCCCCCAACTAGCGGGAGCTCCTACAATGAGCAGTTCTTC. This encodes CASSPPTSGSSYNEQFF. Based on the CDR3 plus reference TRBV7-9 and TRBJ2-1, the full variable domain is DTGVSQNPRHKITKRGQNVTFRCDPISEHNRLYWYRQTLGQGPEFLTYFQNEAQLEKSRLLSDRFSAERPKGSFSTLEIQRTEQGDSAMYLCASSPPTSGSSYNEQFFGPGTRLTVL.

This clonotype was recorded many times. The CDR3: CASSLVRGQYNEQFF. The CDR3 bases are TGTGCCAGCAGCTTAGTGCGGGGACAATACAATGAGCAGTTCTTC. The chain links TRBV7-9 to TRBJ2-1; D may correspond to TRBD1 or TRBD2 (6 bases each). The V gene's germline CDR1 is SEHNR and CDR2 FQNEAQ (reference sequence). The CDR3 is 15 residues long. The V gene lost 1 base and the J gene lost 4 bases, with 11 bases spanning the gap. Combining the CDR3 with reference TRBV7-9 and TRBJ2-1 gives the whole variable domain DTGVSQNPRHKITKRGQNVTFRCDPISEHNRLYWYRQTLGQGPEFLTYFQNEAQLEKSRLLSDRFSAERPKGSFSTLEIQRTEQGDSAMYLCASSLVRGQYNEQFFGPGTRLTVL.

This clonotype was counted ten times or more. The chain has TRBV5-4 and TRBJ2-1; TRBD1 matches at 9 bases. The V segment lost 0 bases and the J segment 3 bases; nucleotides outside the gene matches: 7. The CDR3 is made up of 17 amino acids. Germline V gene sequence: CDR1 SGHNT, CDR2 YYREEE (reference sequence). CDR3 residues: CASSLVEPGQGYNEQFF. The CDR3 DNA reads as TGTGCCAGCAGCTTGGTGGAACCGGGACAGGGCTACAATGAGCAGTTCTTC.

This clonotype is labeled medium-sized. The chain is built from TRBV20-1 and TRBJ2-1; 11 positions agree with TRBD2. This CDR3 contains 16 residues. The V segment lost 0 bases and the J segment 3 bases; nucleotides outside the gene matches: 4. Germline V lookup: CDR1 DFQATT, CDR2 SNEGSKA (reference sequence). The CDR3 bases are TGCAGTGCTAGAGATCCACTAGCGGGGGACTACAATGAGCAGTTCTTC. It specifies CSARDPLAGDYNEQFF.